The TCR beta chain described here comes from a study of T cell clonality in common variable immunodeficiency. Libraries were prepared by immunoSEQ multiplex PCR; TCRdb keeps only in-frame clonotypes and omits some of them. This repertoire holds some 34,000 clones, and none appear only once. Study-level points and caveats: Fewer deletions and N-nucleotide insertions were reportedly seen in common variable immunodeficiency TCR beta sequences.

CDR1 SGDLS and CDR2 YYNGEE come from the germline V gene. V was shortened by 4 bases and J by 6 bases, with 20 bases between the two germline ends. This CDR3 comprises 15 residues. This clone has a count of ten or more. The antigen remains undetermined. The CDR3 end falls 3 residues outside the read, so it is completed with the germline J gene. Sample: peripheral blood mononuclear cells. This TCR derives from a human donor with common variable immunodeficiency. V and J are TRBV9 and TRBJ2-7; maybe TRBD1 (6 bases). The sequenced part of the CDR3 DNA is TGTGCCAGCAGCCCTCGAGACAGGACGATTCGCGAG. Its translation is CASSPRDRTIRE. The full-length CDR3 reads as CASSPRDRTIREQYF.